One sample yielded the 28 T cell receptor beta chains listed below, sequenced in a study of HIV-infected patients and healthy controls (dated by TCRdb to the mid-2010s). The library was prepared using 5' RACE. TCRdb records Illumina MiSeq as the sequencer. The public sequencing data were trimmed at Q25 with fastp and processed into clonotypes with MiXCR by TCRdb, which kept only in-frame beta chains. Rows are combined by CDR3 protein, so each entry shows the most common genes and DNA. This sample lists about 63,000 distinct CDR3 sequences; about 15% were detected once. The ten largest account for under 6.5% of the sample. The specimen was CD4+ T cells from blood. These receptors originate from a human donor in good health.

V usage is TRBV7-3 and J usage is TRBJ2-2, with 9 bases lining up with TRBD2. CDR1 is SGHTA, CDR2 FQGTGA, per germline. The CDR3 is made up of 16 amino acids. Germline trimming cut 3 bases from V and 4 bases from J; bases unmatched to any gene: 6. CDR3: CASSLMRGGPTGELFF. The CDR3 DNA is TGTGCCAGCAGCTTGATGCGGGGGGGCCCCACCGGGGAGCTGTTTTTT.

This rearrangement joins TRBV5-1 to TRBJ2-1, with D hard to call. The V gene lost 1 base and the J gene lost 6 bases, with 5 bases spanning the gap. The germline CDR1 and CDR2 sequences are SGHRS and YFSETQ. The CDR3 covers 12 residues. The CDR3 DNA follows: TGCGCCAGCAGCTTGCAAGGCAATGAGCAGTTCTTC. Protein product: CASSLQGNEQFF.

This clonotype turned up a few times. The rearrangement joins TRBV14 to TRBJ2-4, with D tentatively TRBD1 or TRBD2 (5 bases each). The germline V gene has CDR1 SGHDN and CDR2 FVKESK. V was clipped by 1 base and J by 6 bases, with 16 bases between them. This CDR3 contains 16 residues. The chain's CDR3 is CASSQGGMGDGNIQYF. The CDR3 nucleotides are TGTGCCAGCAGCCAAGGAGGGATGGGGGACGGAAACATTCAGTACTTC.

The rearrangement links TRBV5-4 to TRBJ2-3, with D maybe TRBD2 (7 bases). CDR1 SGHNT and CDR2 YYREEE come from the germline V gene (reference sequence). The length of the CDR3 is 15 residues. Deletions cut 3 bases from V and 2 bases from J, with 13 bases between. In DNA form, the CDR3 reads TGTGCCAGCAGCTCGGGGGGCCCTCACACAGATACGCAGTATTTT. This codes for CASSSGGPHTDTQYF.

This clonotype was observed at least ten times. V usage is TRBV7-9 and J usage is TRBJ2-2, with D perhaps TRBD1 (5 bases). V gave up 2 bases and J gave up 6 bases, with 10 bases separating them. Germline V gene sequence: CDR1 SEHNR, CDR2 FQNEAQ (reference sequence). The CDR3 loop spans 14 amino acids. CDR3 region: CASSLRQRAGELFF. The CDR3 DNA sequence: TGTGCCAGCAGCTTAAGACAGCGAGCCGGGGAGCTGTTTTTT.

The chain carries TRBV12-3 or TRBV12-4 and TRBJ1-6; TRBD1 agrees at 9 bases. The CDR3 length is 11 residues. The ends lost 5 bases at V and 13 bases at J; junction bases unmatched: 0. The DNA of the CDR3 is TGTGCCAGCAGTGGACAGGGGCCCCTCCACTTT. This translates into CASSGQGPLHF.

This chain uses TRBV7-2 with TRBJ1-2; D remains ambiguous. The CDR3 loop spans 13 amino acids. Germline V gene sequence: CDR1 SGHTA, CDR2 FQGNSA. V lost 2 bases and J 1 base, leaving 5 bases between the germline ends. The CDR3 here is CASSLTVNYGYTF. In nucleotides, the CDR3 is TGTGCCAGCAGCTTAACAGTTAACTATGGCTACACCTTC.

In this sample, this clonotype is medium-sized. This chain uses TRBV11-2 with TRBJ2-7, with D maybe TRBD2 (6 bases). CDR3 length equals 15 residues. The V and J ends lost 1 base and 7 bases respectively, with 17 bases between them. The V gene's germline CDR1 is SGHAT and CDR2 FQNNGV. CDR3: CASSLVHRKGREQYF. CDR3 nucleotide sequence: TGTGCCAGCAGCTTAGTTCATCGGAAAGGGAGGGAGCAGTACTTC.

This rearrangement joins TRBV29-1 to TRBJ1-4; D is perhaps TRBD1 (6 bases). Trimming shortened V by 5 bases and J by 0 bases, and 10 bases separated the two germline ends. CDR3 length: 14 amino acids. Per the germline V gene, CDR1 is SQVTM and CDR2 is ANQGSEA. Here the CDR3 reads CSVRGAATNEKLFF. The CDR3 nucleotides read TGCAGCGTTCGGGGGGCCGCAACTAATGAAAAACTGTTTTTT.

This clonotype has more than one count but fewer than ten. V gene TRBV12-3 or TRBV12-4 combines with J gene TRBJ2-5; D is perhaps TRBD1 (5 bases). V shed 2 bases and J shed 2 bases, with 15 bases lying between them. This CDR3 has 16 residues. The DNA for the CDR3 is TGTGCCAGCAGTTTATGGGGCGCTGGAAGTCAAGAGACCCAGTACTTC. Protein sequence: CASSLWGAGSQETQYF.

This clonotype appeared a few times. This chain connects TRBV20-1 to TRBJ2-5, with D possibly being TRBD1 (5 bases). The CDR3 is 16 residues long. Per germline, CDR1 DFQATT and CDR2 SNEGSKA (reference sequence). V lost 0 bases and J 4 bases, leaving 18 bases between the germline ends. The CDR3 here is CSAREPTGRLAETQYF. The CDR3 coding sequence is TGCAGTGCTAGAGAACCTACAGGACGTCTGGCAGAGACCCAGTACTTC.

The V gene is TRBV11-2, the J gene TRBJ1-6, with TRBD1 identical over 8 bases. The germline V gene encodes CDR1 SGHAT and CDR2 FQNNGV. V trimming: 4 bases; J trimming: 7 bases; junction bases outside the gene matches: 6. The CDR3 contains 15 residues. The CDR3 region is CASSSTGGHNSPLHF. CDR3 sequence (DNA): TGTGCCAGCAGCTCTACAGGGGGTCACAATTCACCCCTCCACTTT.

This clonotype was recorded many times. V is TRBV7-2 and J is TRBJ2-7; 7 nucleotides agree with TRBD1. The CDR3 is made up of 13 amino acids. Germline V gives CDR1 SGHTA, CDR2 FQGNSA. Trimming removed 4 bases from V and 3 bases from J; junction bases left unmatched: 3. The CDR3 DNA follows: TGTGCCAGCAGCTACGGGGACAGCTACGAGCAGTACTTC. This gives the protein CASSYGDSYEQYF.

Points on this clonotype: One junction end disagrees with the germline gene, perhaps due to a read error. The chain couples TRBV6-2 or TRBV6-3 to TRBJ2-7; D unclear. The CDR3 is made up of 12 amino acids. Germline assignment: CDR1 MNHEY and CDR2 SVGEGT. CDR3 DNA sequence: TGTGCCAGCAGCCCCACCCACATCATTCGGGACTTC. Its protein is CASSPTHIIRDF.

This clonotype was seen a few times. The CDR3 DNA reads TGCGCCAGCAGAGAGGTCCGCGGTGATACTGAAGCTTTCTTT. Translating it yields CASREVRGDTEAFF. The V gene is TRBV5-1, the J gene TRBJ1-1; D is undetermined. Germline loops: CDR1 SGHRS, CDR2 YFSETQ. CDR3 size: 14 residues. V lost 5 bases to trimming and J lost 5 bases, with 16 bases between them.

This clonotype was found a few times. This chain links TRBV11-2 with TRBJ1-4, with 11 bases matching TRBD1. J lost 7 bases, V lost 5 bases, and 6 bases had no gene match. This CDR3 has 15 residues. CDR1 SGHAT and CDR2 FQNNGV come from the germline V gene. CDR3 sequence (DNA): TGTGCCAGCAGCACCCGGACAGGGGGCGTTGAAAAACTGTTTTTT. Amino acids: CASSTRTGGVEKLFF.

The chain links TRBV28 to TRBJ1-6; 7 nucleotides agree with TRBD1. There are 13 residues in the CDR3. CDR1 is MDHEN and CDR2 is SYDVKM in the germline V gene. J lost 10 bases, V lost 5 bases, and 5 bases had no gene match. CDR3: CASSKTGISPLHF. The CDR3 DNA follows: TGTGCCAGCAGTAAGACAGGGATCTCACCCCTCCACTTT.

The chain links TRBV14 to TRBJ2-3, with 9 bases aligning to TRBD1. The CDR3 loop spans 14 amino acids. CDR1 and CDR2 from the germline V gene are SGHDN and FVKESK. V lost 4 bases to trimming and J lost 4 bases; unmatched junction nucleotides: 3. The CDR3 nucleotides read TGTGCCAGCAGCCTCGGGACAGGGTCAGATACGCAGTATTTT. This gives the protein CASSLGTGSDTQYF.

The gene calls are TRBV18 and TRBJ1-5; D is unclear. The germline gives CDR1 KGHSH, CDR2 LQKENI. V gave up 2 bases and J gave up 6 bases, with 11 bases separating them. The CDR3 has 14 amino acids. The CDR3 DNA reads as TGTGCCAGCTCACCAATGGCGGGAGCTCAGCCCCAGCATTTT. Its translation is CASSPMAGAQPQHF.

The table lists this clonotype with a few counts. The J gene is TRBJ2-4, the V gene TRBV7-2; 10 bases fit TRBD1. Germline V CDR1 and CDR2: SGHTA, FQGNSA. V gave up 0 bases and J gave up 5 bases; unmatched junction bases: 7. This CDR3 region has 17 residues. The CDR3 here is CASSLAFRDRGQNIQYF. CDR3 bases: TGTGCCAGCAGCTTAGCATTCCGGGACAGGGGCCAAAACATTCAGTACTTC.

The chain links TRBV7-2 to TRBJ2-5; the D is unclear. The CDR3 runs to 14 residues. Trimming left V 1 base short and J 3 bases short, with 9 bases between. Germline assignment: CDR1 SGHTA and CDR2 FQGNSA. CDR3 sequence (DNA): TGTGCCAGCAGCTTAGTCGGGTTTAAAGAGACCCAGTACTTC. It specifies CASSLVGFKETQYF.

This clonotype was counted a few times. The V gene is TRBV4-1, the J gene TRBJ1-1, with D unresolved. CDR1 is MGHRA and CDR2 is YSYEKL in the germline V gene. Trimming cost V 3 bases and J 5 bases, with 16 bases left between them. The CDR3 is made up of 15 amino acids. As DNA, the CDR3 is TGCGCCAGCAGCCAGCCAAACTCCCCTGGGACTGAAGCTTTCTTT. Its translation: CASSQPNSPGTEAFF.

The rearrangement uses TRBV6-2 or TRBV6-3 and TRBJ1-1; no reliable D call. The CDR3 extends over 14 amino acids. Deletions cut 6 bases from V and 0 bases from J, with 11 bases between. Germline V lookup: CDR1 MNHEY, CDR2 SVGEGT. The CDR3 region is CASRHHGMNTEAFF. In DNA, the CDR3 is TGTGCCAGCAGACACCACGGGATGAACACTGAAGCTTTCTTT.

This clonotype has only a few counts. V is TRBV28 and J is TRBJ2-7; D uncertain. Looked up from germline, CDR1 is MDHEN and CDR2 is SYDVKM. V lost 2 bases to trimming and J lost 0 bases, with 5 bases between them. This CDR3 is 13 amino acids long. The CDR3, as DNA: TGTGCCAGCAGTTTAATTCCCTCCTACGAGCAGTACTTC. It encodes CASSLIPSYEQYF.

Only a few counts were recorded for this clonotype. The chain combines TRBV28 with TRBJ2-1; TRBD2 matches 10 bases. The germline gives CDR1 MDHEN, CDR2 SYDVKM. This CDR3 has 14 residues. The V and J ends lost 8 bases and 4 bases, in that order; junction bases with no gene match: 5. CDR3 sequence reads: CASVAGGKYNEQFF. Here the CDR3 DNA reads TGTGCCAGCGTAGCGGGGGGAAAGTACAATGAGCAGTTCTTC. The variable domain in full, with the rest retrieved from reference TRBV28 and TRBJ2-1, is DVKVTQSSRYLVKRTGEKVFLECVQDMDHENMFWYRQDPGLGLRLIYFSYDVKMKEKGDIPEGYSVSREKKERFSLILESASTNQTSMYLCASVAGGKYNEQFFGPGTRLTVL.

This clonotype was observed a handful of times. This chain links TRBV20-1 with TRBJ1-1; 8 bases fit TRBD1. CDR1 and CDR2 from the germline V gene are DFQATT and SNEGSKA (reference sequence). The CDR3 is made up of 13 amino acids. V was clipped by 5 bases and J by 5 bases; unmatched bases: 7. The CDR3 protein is CSAGRTGRTEAFF. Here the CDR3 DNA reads TGCAGTGCTGGTAGGACAGGGAGGACTGAAGCTTTCTTT.

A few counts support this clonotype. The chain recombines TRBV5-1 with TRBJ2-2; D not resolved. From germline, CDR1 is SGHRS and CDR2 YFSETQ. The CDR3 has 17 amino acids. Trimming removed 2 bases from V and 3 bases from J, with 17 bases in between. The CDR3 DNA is TGCGCCAGCAGCTTCGAAGGTTTCGGGTCCCACACCGGGGAGCTGTTTTTT. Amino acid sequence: CASSFEGFGSHTGELFF.

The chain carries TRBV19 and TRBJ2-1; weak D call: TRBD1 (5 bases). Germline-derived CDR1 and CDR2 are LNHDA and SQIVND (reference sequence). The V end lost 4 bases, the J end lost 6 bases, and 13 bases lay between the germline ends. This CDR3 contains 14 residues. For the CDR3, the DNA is TGTGCCAGTAGTACTAGGGTAGGGGCCAATGAGCAGTTCTTC. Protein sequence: CASSTRVGANEQFF.